Included here is one T cell receptor beta chain sequence, with context. Its antigen is still unknown. The record originates from a study of T cell repertoires in cytomegalovirus infection. Overall study context: Public TCR beta signature analysis indicated the presence of both CMV infection and matching HLA type.

V lost 7 bases to trimming and J lost 3 bases, with 10 bases between them. This CDR3 spans 13 amino acids. Study results and limitations: Carriage of CMV together with the relevant HLA was identifiable through cumulative public TCR beta family frequency.

TCRdb ran MiXCR on the reads and lists one entry per CDR3 protein. The repertoire holds around 180,000 distinct CDR3 sequences, with roughly 28% as singletons. The origin of this receptor is a human donor in good health (CMV status not recorded). Some clones in this sample may be carry-over from other donors' samples. J is TRBJ1-5 and V is TRBV12-3 or TRBV12-4; D unresolved. Source material: PBMCs. In DNA form, the CDR3 reads TGTGCCAGCACCTACCACCCCAATCAGCCCCAGCATTTT. Translating gives CASTYHPNQPQHF.